This paragraph covers one T cell receptor (beta chain) sequence. What it binds is not known. These data originate in a study of beta chain features in type 1 diabetes. Study-wide results and limits: The study found that naive, central memory and Treg TCRB repertoires appeared more similar in patients than in healthy donors.

The CDR3 totals 14 residues. Germline V gene sequence: CDR1 GTSNPN, CDR2 SVGIG (reference sequence). Trimming pared 1 base from V and 0 bases from J, leaving 7 bases between. Sequenced material consisted of expressed TCRB transcripts (all of the isolated RNA was reverse transcribed). Produced via immunoSEQ multiplex PCR; TCRdb's table is partial and in-frame only. Among hundreds of thousands of clones listed, roughly 31% were seen once. The sequence was obtained from a man between 18 and 29 years old in good health. The V gene is TRBV30, the J gene TRBJ1-3; D may be TRBD1 (5 bases). Sequenced input: naive CD4+ T cells from blood. CDR3: CAWSEDISGNTIYF. Here the CDR3 DNA reads TGTGCCTGGAGTGAGGACATCTCTGGAAACACCATATATTTT.